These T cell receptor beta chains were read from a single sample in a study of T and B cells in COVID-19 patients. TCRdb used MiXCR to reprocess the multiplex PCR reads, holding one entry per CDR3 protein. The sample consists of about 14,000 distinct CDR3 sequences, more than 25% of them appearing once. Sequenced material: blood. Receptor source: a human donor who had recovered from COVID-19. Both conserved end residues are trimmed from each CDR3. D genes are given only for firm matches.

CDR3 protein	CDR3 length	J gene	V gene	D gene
ASSLWQNTEAF	11	TRBJ1-1	TRBV11-2	NA
ASSGGWRETQY	11	TRBJ2-5	TRBV10-1	NA
ASSLGGGNTIY	11	TRBJ1-3	TRBV12-3/TRBV12-4	NA
ASSSGLGNEQF	11	TRBJ2-1	TRBV11-2	TRBD2
ASSSRDSLGQPQH	13	TRBJ1-5	TRBV7-9	TRBD1
ASSTGGWWNQPQH	13	TRBJ1-5	TRBV6-1	TRBD1
ASSVDRADYGYT	12	TRBJ1-2	TRBV19	TRBD1
ASSLVRGQYYGYT	13	TRBJ1-2	TRBV5-4	NA
ASSIIETETQY	11	TRBJ2-5	TRBV19	NA
AWSPGQEGQPQH	12	TRBJ1-5	TRBV30	TRBD1
ASSDYGGEGYT	11	TRBJ1-2	TRBV2	NA
ASSPSAGGNEQF	12	TRBJ2-1	TRBV18	TRBD2
ASSLDVGREQF	11	TRBJ2-1	TRBV7-9	NA